These 20 T cell receptor beta chains came from one sample sequenced in a study of blood T cell repertoires in COVID-19. Using immunoSEQ multiplex PCR, the repertoire was profiled, and TCRdb retains in-frame clones only, with some absent. The repertoire includes about 270,000 clones, approximately 90% of them detected once, and approximately 3% sits in the top ten. Source material: PBMCs or T cells enriched from blood (not recorded which). These receptor sequences come from a man aged 35 to 55 who had been exposed to COVID-19.

The chain joins TRBV19 to TRBJ1-2; 7 nucleotides align to TRBD1. This CDR3 is 14 amino acids long. CDR1 and CDR2 from the germline V gene are LNHDA and SQIVND (reference sequence). The trim removed 5 bases at V and 5 bases at J, leaving 8 bases unmatched. The CDR3 region has the DNA TGTGCCAGTAGTCCCCGGACAGGATCTTATGGCTACACCTTC. Its translation is CASSPRTGSYGYTF.

The chain employs TRBV3-1 (or the pseudogene TRBV3-2) and TRBJ2-3; 10 bases agree with TRBD2. The CDR3 extends over 16 amino acids. Germline V lookup: CDR1 LGHDT, CDR2 YNNKEL (reference sequence). The junction had 3 bases not matched to a gene; V was cut back by 3 bases and J by 0 bases. This CDR3 is CASSHLAGASTDTQYF. For the CDR3, the DNA is TGTGCCAGCAGCCACCTAGCGGGGGCTAGCACAGATACGCAGTATTTT.

The J gene is TRBJ2-3, the V gene TRBV19; 7 bases fit TRBD1. CDR3 length: 15 residues. Looked up from germline, CDR1 is LNHDA and CDR2 is SQIVND (reference sequence). The V gene end was trimmed by 5 bases and the J gene end by 3 bases; junction bases not matched to a gene: 8. The CDR3 spells CASSGRDRITDTQYF. The CDR3 DNA reads TGTGCCAGTAGTGGCCGGGACAGAATTACAGATACGCAGTATTTT. Complete variable domain (other parts from reference TRBV19 and TRBJ2-3): DGGITQSPKYLFRKEGQNVTLSCEQNLNHDAMYWYRQDPGQGLRLIYYSQIVNDFQKGDIAEGYSVSREKKESFPLTVTSAQKNPTAFYLCASSGRDRITDTQYFGPGTRLTVL.

CDR3 in amino acids: CASTTRDRGPNEQFF. The CDR3 region has the DNA TGTGCCAGCACCACTAGGGACAGGGGCCCGAATGAGCAGTTCTTC. This rearrangement joins TRBV28 to TRBJ2-1, with TRBD1 matching over 10 bases. The CDR3 is 15 amino acids. In germline, CDR1 is MDHEN, CDR2 SYDVKM. Trimming took 7 bases from V and 7 from J; bases not matched to a gene: 10.

V and J are TRBV7-6 and TRBJ2-7, with 9 bases that match TRBD2. The V gene end was trimmed by 5 bases and the J gene end by 3 bases; junction bases not matched to a gene: 11. This CDR3 has 16 residues. CDR1 and CDR2 from the germline V gene are SGHVS and FNYEAQ. The CDR3 here is CASSRISGSIYYEQYF. The CDR3 DNA sequence: TGTGCCAGCAGCCGTATTAGCGGGAGCATATACTACGAGCAGTACTTC.

CDR3 nucleotide sequence: TGTGCCAGCAGGACAGAACTATATGGCTACACCTTC. Residues: CASRTELYGYTF. The chain joins TRBV6-5 to TRBJ1-2; TRBD1 might be the D (5 bases). Deletions cut 6 bases from V and 5 bases from J, with 10 bases between. This CDR3 contains 12 residues. CDR1 and CDR2 (germline): MNHEY, SVGAGI.

This rearrangement joins TRBV14 to TRBJ1-3, with D maybe TRBD1 (5 bases). CDR3 length: 17 amino acids. V gave up 0 bases and J gave up 1 base, with 13 bases separating them. The germline V gene has CDR1 SGHDN and CDR2 FVKESK. The CDR3: CASSQDARTWSGNTIYF. In DNA form, the CDR3 reads TGTGCCAGCAGCCAAGATGCCAGGACATGGTCTGGAAACACCATATATTTT.

The chain carries TRBV5-1 and TRBJ1-2; 8 nucleotides align to TRBD1. CDR1 and CDR2 from the germline V gene are SGHRS and YFSETQ. The CDR3 covers 14 residues. The ends lost 5 bases at V and 6 bases at J; junction bases unmatched: 9. CDR3 bases: TGCGCCAGCAGTCTCGGACAGGGCGAACATGGCTACACCTTC. It specifies CASSLGQGEHGYTF.

CDR3 sequence: CASSPAAGGRETQYF. For the CDR3, the DNA is TGTGCCAGCAGCCCGGCGGCGGGAGGGAGGGAGACCCAGTACTTC. This rearrangement joins TRBV3-1 (or the pseudogene TRBV3-2) to TRBJ2-5; TRBD2 matches 9 bases. This CDR3 contains 15 residues. Trimming at V came to 4 bases and at J to 5 bases, leaving 8 bases not matched to a gene. Per the germline V gene, CDR1 is LGHDT and CDR2 is YNNKEL (reference sequence).

This clone was seen only once. This chain joins TRBV7-8 and TRBJ1-2; TRBD1 matches 9 bases. CDR3 size: 14 residues. Germline lookup yields CDR1 SGHVS and CDR2 FQNEAQ. V gave up 5 bases and J gave up 8 bases; unmatched junction bases: 9. This CDR3 is CASSLGQGTKGYTF. In nucleotides, the CDR3 is TGTGCCAGCAGCCTCGGACAGGGGACGAAAGGCTACACCTTC.

The CDR3 DNA follows: TGTGCCAGCAGGTCGCCCGGACAGGGAGTCTATGGCTACACCTTC. It codes for CASRSPGQGVYGYTF. The gene calls are TRBV7-3 and TRBJ1-2; 8 bases map to TRBD1. V lost 6 bases, J lost 4 bases, and 10 bases stayed unmatched. Germline-derived CDR1 and CDR2 are SGHTA and FQGTGA. The length of the CDR3 is 15 residues.

Only a few counts were recorded for this clone. The chain joins TRBV5-1 to TRBJ2-5; the D gene is possibly TRBD1 (5 bases). The CDR3 totals 16 residues. V was pared by 2 bases and J by 0 bases, with 14 bases between. The germline gives CDR1 SGHRS, CDR2 YFSETQ. The CDR3 sequence is CASSFDPRQNQETQYF. CDR3 DNA sequence: TGCGCCAGCAGCTTTGATCCTCGACAGAACCAAGAGACCCAGTACTTC.

The V gene is TRBV19, the J gene TRBJ1-1; TRBD1 matches at 7 bases. Germline lookup yields CDR1 LNHDA and CDR2 SQIVND (reference sequence). The CDR3 is 14 residues long. With V trimmed by 6 bases and J by 4 bases, 8 bases remained unmatched. CDR3 in amino acids: CASSHGQESTEAFF. As DNA, the CDR3 is TGTGCCAGTAGCCACGGACAGGAGAGCACTGAAGCTTTCTTT.

For the CDR3, the DNA is TGCGCCAGCAGCCCGGGACTGACCACAGATACGCAGTATTTT. Protein sequence: CASSPGLTTDTQYF. The rearrangement joins TRBV5-1 to TRBJ2-3; weak D call: TRBD2 (6 bases). The V end was cut by 4 bases, the J end by 2 bases, with 11 bases between. Germline lookup yields CDR1 SGHRS and CDR2 YFSETQ. The CDR3 totals 14 residues.

In regard to this clone: One junction end disagrees with the germline gene, perhaps due to a read error. The chain employs TRBV7-7 and TRBJ2-2; TRBD1 agrees at 7 bases. This CDR3 has 15 amino acids. The germline gives CDR1 SSHAT, CDR2 FNYEAQ (reference sequence). The CDR3 DNA follows: TGTGCTAGCAGCTTAAAGGGACAGTTCACCGGGGAGCTGTTTTTT. This codes for CASSLKGQFTGELFF.

The chain employs TRBV10-2 and TRBJ1-2; D is possibly TRBD1 (6 bases). Deletions cut 6 bases from V and 2 bases from J, with 16 bases between. CDR1 and CDR2 (germline): WSHSY, SAAADI. The CDR3 has 15 amino acids. CDR3 in DNA: TGCGCCAGCAGCCCTAGGACAGTTTTCAACTATGGCTACACCTTC. Translated: CASSPRTVFNYGYTF.

The V and J genes are TRBV11-2 and TRBJ1-3, with D possibly TRBD1 on 5 matching bases. The CDR3 covers 15 residues. Germline CDR1 and CDR2: SGHAT and FQNNGV. Trimming left V 1 base short and J 2 bases short, with 9 bases between. The DNA for the CDR3 is TGTGCCAGCAGCTTAGGTCACAGGACTGGAAACACCATATATTTT. Protein product: CASSLGHRTGNTIYF.

This rearrangement joins TRBV6-5 to TRBJ1-2, with 9 positions matching TRBD1. Trimming removed 8 bases from V and 4 bases from J; junction bases left unmatched: 5. CDR1 MNHEY and CDR2 SVGAGI come from the germline V gene. The length of the CDR3 is 13 residues. DNA of the CDR3: TGTGCCAGCCGACAGGGGGTACTCTATGGCTACACCTTC. This codes for CASRQGVLYGYTF.

This clone was counted a single time. A junction boundary mismatches the germline segment, possibly from a read error. The chain has TRBV19 and TRBJ2-7, with TRBD1 as a possible D gene (8 bases). There are 13 residues in the CDR3. The V gene's germline CDR1 is LNHDA and CDR2 SQIVND (reference sequence). CDR3 amino acids: CASSLDRGLEQYF. CDR3 in DNA: TGTGCCAGTAGTCTAGACAGGGGACTAGAGCAGTACTTC. Supplemented by reference TRBV19 and TRBJ2-7, the full variable domain reads DGGITQSPKYLFRKEGQNVTLSCEQNLNHDAMYWYRQDPGQGLRLIYYSQIVNDFQKGDIAEGYSVSREKKESFPLTVTSAQKNPTAFYLCASSLDRGLEQYFGPGTRLTVT.

The chain carries TRBV25-1 and TRBJ2-7; TRBD1 matches 7 bases. This CDR3 spans 13 amino acids. V lost 6 bases to trimming and J lost 7 bases; unmatched junction nucleotides: 9. CDR1 and CDR2 (germline): MGHDK, SYGVNS. The CDR3 DNA reads as TGTGCCAGCAGCAAAGAGGGGGCGAGAGAGCAGTACTTC. Translated: CASSKEGAREQYF.